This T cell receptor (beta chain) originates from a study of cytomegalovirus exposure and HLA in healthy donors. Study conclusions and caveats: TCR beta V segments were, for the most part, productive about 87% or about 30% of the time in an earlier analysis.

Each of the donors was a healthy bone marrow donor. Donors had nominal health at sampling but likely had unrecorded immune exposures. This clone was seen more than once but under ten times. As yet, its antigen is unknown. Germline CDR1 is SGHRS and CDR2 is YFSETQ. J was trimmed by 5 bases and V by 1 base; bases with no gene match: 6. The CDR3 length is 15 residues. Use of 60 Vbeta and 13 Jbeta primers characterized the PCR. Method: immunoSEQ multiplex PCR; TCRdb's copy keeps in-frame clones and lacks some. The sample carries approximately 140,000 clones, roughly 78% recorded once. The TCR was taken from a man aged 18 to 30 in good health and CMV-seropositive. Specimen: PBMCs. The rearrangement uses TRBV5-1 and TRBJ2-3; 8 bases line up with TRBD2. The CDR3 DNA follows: TGCGCCAGCAGCTTGTCAGCGGGAGAGGGAGATACGCAGTATTTT. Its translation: CASSLSAGEGDTQYF.